The rows below give T cell receptor beta chains drawn from one sample of a study of cytomegalovirus exposure and HLA in healthy donors. Profiling relied on immunoSEQ multiplex PCR, and the TCRdb table lists in-frame clones only, not all of them. The sample lists around 170,000 clones, over 70% occurring once. Specimen: PBMCs. All receptors derive from a man between 50 and 59 years old in good health and CMV-seronegative. CDR3s include the opening cysteine and the closing phenylalanine or tryptophan. The D gene is left open where the match is weak. Size values are once, few and many counts, or a class for expanded clones, and some rows have none.

V gene: TRBV5-4
D gene: TRBD1
J gene: TRBJ1-3
clone size: .
CDR3 DNA: TGTGCCAGCAGCAGGACAGGGCTCCTCGGGGACACCATATATTTT
CDR3 protein: CASSRTGLLGDTIYF

V gene: TRBV14
D gene: TRBD2
J gene: TRBJ2-7
clone size: .
CDR3 DNA: TGTGCCAGCAGCCATCCCTATTGGGGGGGCTCCTACGAGCAGTACTTC
CDR3 protein: CASSHPYWGGSYEQYF

V gene: TRBV5-1
D gene: TRBD1
J gene: TRBJ2-5
clone size: .
CDR3 DNA: TGCGCCAGCAGCTCATCCGGGACAGGGGGCCTGACCCAGTACTTC
CDR3 protein: CASSSSGTGGLTQYF

V gene: TRBV11-3
D gene: .
J gene: TRBJ1-1
clone size: .
CDR3 DNA: TGTGCCAGCAGCTCAGGACTTCTCACTGAAGCTTTCTTT
CDR3 protein: CASSSGLLTEAFF

V gene: TRBV11-2
D gene: .
J gene: TRBJ1-2
clone size: .
CDR3 DNA: TGTGCCAGCAGCAGAGACCGCTCTGTGGTAGCCTATGGCTACACCTTC
CDR3 protein: CASSRDRSVVAYGYTF

V gene: TRBV4-3
D gene: .
J gene: TRBJ2-4
clone size: .
CDR3 DNA: TGCGCCAGCAGCCAAGAGTCGGGGTACGGAAACATTCAGTACTTC
CDR3 protein: CASSQESGYGNIQYF

V gene: TRBV19
D gene: TRBD1
J gene: TRBJ1-1
clone size: .
CDR3 DNA: TGTGCCAGTATCCAGGACAGGGGAACTGAAGCTTTCTTT
CDR3 protein: CASIQDRGTEAFF

V gene: TRBV30
D gene: .
J gene: TRBJ2-7
clone size: .
CDR3 DNA: TGTGCCTGGAGTGAGGGAGGGACAGGCGAGCAGTACTTC
CDR3 protein: CAWSEGGTGEQYF

V gene: TRBV11-2
D gene: TRBD1
J gene: TRBJ1-2
clone size: .
CDR3 DNA: TGTGCCAGCAGCTCAGGACAGGGTTATGGCTACACCTTC
CDR3 protein: CASSSGQGYGYTF

V gene: TRBV4-2
D gene: TRBD1
J gene: TRBJ2-3
clone size: .
CDR3 DNA: TGTGCCAGCAGCCAAGATCAGGGGGAAAGGGGTACGCAGTATTTT
CDR3 protein: CASSQDQGERGTQYF

V gene: TRBV6-5
D gene: TRBD2
J gene: TRBJ2-1
clone size: .
CDR3 DNA: TGTGCCAGCAGTCAGCGGGGGGTAAACAATGAGCAGTTCTTC
CDR3 protein: CASSQRGVNNEQFF

V gene: TRBV2
D gene: TRBD1
J gene: TRBJ2-7
clone size: .
CDR3 DNA: TGTGCCAGCAGTGCGTTTCGACAGGGTACCTACGAGCAGTACTTC
CDR3 protein: CASSAFRQGTYEQYF

V gene: TRBV7-3
D gene: TRBD2
J gene: TRBJ2-3
clone size: .
CDR3 DNA: TGTGCCAGCTCCCTACTAGCGGGGGGTTCTACTAGCACAGATACGCAGTATTTT
CDR3 protein: CASSLLAGGSTSTDTQYF

V gene: TRBV30
D gene: TRBD1
J gene: TRBJ2-7
clone size: once
CDR3 DNA: TGTGCCTGGAGTGTTGACAGGGGGGCCTACGAGCAGTACTTC
CDR3 protein: CAWSVDRGAYEQYF

V gene: TRBV29-1
D gene: .
J gene: TRBJ2-1
clone size: .
CDR3 DNA: TGCAGCGTTGTCTCCCGTGAGCAGTTCTTC
CDR3 protein: CSVVSREQFF

V gene: TRBV5-4
D gene: TRBD1
J gene: TRBJ1-1
clone size: .
CDR3 DNA: TGTGCCAGCAACGAGAGGGGACAGGGCACTGAAGCTTTCTTT
CDR3 protein: CASNERGQGTEAFF

V gene: TRBV27
D gene: .
J gene: TRBJ2-2
clone size: .
CDR3 DNA: TGTGCCAGCAAATACGGAGGGGTCGGGGAGCTGTTTTTT
CDR3 protein: CASKYGGVGELFF

V gene: TRBV9
D gene: .
J gene: TRBJ1-1
clone size: .
CDR3 DNA: TGTGCCAGCAGCGTAGGGGGACAAACTGAAGCTTTCTTT
CDR3 protein: CASSVGGQTEAFF

V gene: TRBV6-6
D gene: .
J gene: TRBJ1-2
clone size: .
CDR3 DNA: TGTGCCAGCAGTTACGGTCAGTTGAACTATGGCTACACCTTC
CDR3 protein: CASSYGQLNYGYTF

V gene: TRBV25-1
D gene: TRBD1
J gene: TRBJ1-4
clone size: .
CDR3 DNA: TGTGCCAGCAGTGGATCAGGGGGCAGGGAAAAACTGTTTTTT
CDR3 protein: CASSGSGGREKLFF

V gene: TRBV27
D gene: .
J gene: TRBJ2-7
clone size: .
CDR3 DNA: TGTGCCAGCAGTGTATCCAGCTCCTACGAGCAGTACTTC
CDR3 protein: CASSVSSSYEQYF

V gene: TRBV5-5
D gene: .
J gene: TRBJ2-2
clone size: .
CDR3 DNA: TGTGCCAGCAGTCTCGGGCGGGAGAACACCGGGGAGCTGTTTTTT
CDR3 protein: CASSLGRENTGELFF

V gene: TRBV27
D gene: TRBD1
J gene: TRBJ1-1
clone size: .
CDR3 DNA: TGTGCCAGCAGTTTTGTGACAGGGACAACTGAAGCTTTCTTT
CDR3 protein: CASSFVTGTTEAFF

V gene: TRBV13
D gene: TRBD1
J gene: TRBJ1-2
clone size: .
CDR3 DNA: TGTGCCAGCAGCTCGACAGGGGGTTTTAGCTATGGCTACACCTTC
CDR3 protein: CASSSTGGFSYGYTF

V gene: TRBV27
D gene: .
J gene: TRBJ1-2
clone size: .
CDR3 DNA: TGTGCCAGCAGTTCATTTATAGGGAGAGTGATCAACTATGGCTACACCTTC
CDR3 protein: CASSSFIGRVINYGYTF

V gene: TRBV4-1
D gene: .
J gene: TRBJ2-2
clone size: .
CDR3 DNA: TGCGCCAGCAGCCATACAGCTCTCGACACCGGGGAGCTGTTTTTT
CDR3 protein: CASSHTALDTGELFF

V gene: TRBV5-8
D gene: TRBD1
J gene: TRBJ1-5
clone size: .
CDR3 DNA: TGTGCCAGCAGCATGGCAACAGGGGGTGGATATCAGCCCCAGCATTTT
CDR3 protein: CASSMATGGGYQPQHF

V gene: TRBV6-5
D gene: .
J gene: TRBJ1-2
clone size: once
CDR3 DNA: TGTGCCAGCAGCACCCCCAGGGAAAGCGGCTACACCTTC
CDR3 protein: CASSTPRESGYTF

V gene: TRBV27
D gene: TRBD1
J gene: TRBJ1-1
clone size: .
CDR3 DNA: TGTGCCAGCAGTCCGCGACAGGGTCAGATAGCTTTCTTT
CDR3 protein: CASSPRQGQIAFF

V gene: TRBV6-1
D gene: TRBD1
J gene: TRBJ1-2
clone size: .
CDR3 DNA: TGTGCCAGCAGTGAACCGACAGGGCCCCTTAACTATGGCTACACCTTC
CDR3 protein: CASSEPTGPLNYGYTF

V gene: TRBV30
D gene: TRBD1
J gene: TRBJ1-1
clone size: .
CDR3 DNA: TGTGCCTGGAGTGTTATCAGGACAGGGATCGCTGAAGCTTTCTTT
CDR3 protein: CAWSVIRTGIAEAFF

V gene: TRBV7-2
D gene: TRBD2
J gene: TRBJ2-1
clone size: once
CDR3 DNA: TGTGCCAGCAGATTAAGCGGGGAGTACAATGAGCAGTTCTTC
CDR3 protein: CASRLSGEYNEQFF

V gene: TRBV6-6
D gene: TRBD1
J gene: TRBJ2-3
clone size: .
CDR3 DNA: TGTGCCAGCAGGGTGACAGGGGTCACAGATACGCAGTATTTT
CDR3 protein: CASRVTGVTDTQYF

V gene: TRBV6-5
D gene: .
J gene: TRBJ2-1
clone size: .
CDR3 DNA: TGTGCCAGCAGTTTCGGGACAAGTGAGCAGTTCTTC
CDR3 protein: CASSFGTSEQFF

V gene: TRBV19
D gene: .
J gene: TRBJ1-2
clone size: .
CDR3 DNA: TGTGCCAGTAGTATCAAGCCGGGACTAAACGGCTACACCTTC
CDR3 protein: CASSIKPGLNGYTF

V gene: TRBV5-5
D gene: .
J gene: TRBJ1-6
clone size: .
CDR3 DNA: TGTGCCAGCAGCTCTTTTAATTCACCCCTCCACTTT
CDR3 protein: CASSSFNSPLHF

V gene: TRBV6-1
D gene: .
J gene: TRBJ2-7
clone size: .
CDR3 DNA: TGTGCCAGCAGCTACGGACATTGGAGTTCCTACGAGCAGTACTTC
CDR3 protein: CASSYGHWSSYEQYF

V gene: TRBV5-1
D gene: .
J gene: TRBJ2-5
clone size: .
CDR3 DNA: TGCGCCAGCAGCTTGGGAACAGGCCAAGAGACCCAGTACTTC
CDR3 protein: CASSLGTGQETQYF

V gene: TRBV27
D gene: .
J gene: TRBJ2-1
clone size: .
CDR3 DNA: TGTGCCAGCTTCCACACCTACAATGAGCAGTTCTTC
CDR3 protein: CASFHTYNEQFF

V gene: TRBV9
D gene: TRBD2
J gene: TRBJ2-3
clone size: .
CDR3 DNA: TGTGCCAGCAGCACACACGGGAGCGGGGGGACCACTTATACGCAGTATTTT
CDR3 protein: CASSTHGSGGTTYTQYF

V gene: TRBV7-2
D gene: .
J gene: TRBJ2-1
clone size: .
CDR3 DNA: TGTGCCAGCAGTCCCGGGGGGCCCGGTGAGCAGTTCTTC
CDR3 protein: CASSPGGPGEQFF

V gene: TRBV7-9
D gene: .
J gene: TRBJ1-2
clone size: .
CDR3 DNA: TGTGCCAGCAGCCGTAACTATGGCTACACCTTC
CDR3 protein: CASSRNYGYTF

V gene: TRBV18
D gene: .
J gene: TRBJ2-3
clone size: .
CDR3 DNA: TGTGCCAGCTCACCAGACTCCAACACAGATACGCAGTATTTT
CDR3 protein: CASSPDSNTDTQYF

V gene: TRBV6-5
D gene: .
J gene: TRBJ2-3
clone size: .
CDR3 DNA: TGTGCCAGCAGTTACTCGCCCCAGGGATCGCAGTATTTT
CDR3 protein: CASSYSPQGSQYF

V gene: TRBV11-2
D gene: .
J gene: TRBJ2-2
clone size: once
CDR3 DNA: TGTGCCAGCAGCCCGCTCAGGGTGTTAATCGCCGGGGAGCTGTTTTTT
CDR3 protein: CASSPLRVLIAGELFF

V gene: TRBV7-6
D gene: TRBD2
J gene: TRBJ2-2
clone size: .
CDR3 DNA: TGTGCCAGCAGCTTTAGCGGGCAAGCCGGGGAGCTGTTTTTT
CDR3 protein: CASSFSGQAGELFF

V gene: TRBV5-1
D gene: .
J gene: TRBJ2-7
clone size: .
CDR3 DNA: TGCGCCAGCAGCGTTGACCGGGAAGGGGAGCAGTACTTC
CDR3 protein: CASSVDREGEQYF

V gene: TRBV7-2
D gene: TRBD2
J gene: TRBJ2-4
clone size: once
CDR3 DNA: TGTGCCAGCAACTCGCGGGGGATTCAGTACTTC
CDR3 protein: CASNSRGIQYF

V gene: TRBV29-1
D gene: .
J gene: TRBJ1-2
clone size: .
CDR3 DNA: TGCAGCGCTCTACAGGGTTTAGATTATGGCTACACCTTC
CDR3 protein: CSALQGLDYGYTF

V gene: TRBV6-5
D gene: .
J gene: TRBJ1-4
clone size: .
CDR3 DNA: TGTGCCAGCAGTCTTCGACAGGACCTTGGAAAACTGTTTTTT
CDR3 protein: CASSLRQDLGKLFF

V gene: TRBV7-6
D gene: TRBD2
J gene: TRBJ2-5
clone size: .
CDR3 DNA: TGTGCCAGCAGCTCGCCCGTGGAGCGGGGGAAAGAGACCCAGTACTTC
CDR3 protein: CASSSPVERGKETQYF

V gene: TRBV5-6
D gene: TRBD1
J gene: TRBJ2-1
clone size: .
CDR3 DNA: TGTGCCAGCAGCCCGGGACAGATCGACGATGAGCAGTTCTTC
CDR3 protein: CASSPGQIDDEQFF

V gene: TRBV20-1
D gene: .
J gene: TRBJ2-3
clone size: .
CDR3 DNA: TGCAGTGCCCAGAGGGCAGATACGCAGTATTTT
CDR3 protein: CSAQRADTQYF

V gene: TRBV30
D gene: TRBD1
J gene: TRBJ1-2
clone size: .
CDR3 DNA: TGTGCCTGGAGAGGCGAGACAGGGAATAGGTATGGCTACACCTTC
CDR3 protein: CAWRGETGNRYGYTF

V gene: TRBV6-1
D gene: .
J gene: TRBJ2-6
clone size: .
CDR3 DNA: TGTGCCAGCACCCCCCTCAACGTCCTGACTTTC
CDR3 protein: CASTPLNVLTF